What follows is one TCR beta chain and its context. The antigen remains undetermined. TCRdb used MiXCR to reprocess the reads, holding one entry per CDR3 protein. This sample has tens of thousands of distinct CDR3 sequences, with more than 20% found just once. This entry comes from a study of T cell repertoires in cytomegalovirus infection. Findings of the study overall: Clonotype analysis showed dominance of the ex vivo response by HLA-C-restricted CMV-specific TCR beta clonotypes. Summed frequency of shared TCR beta families picked out CMV carriers who also had the relevant HLA.

The CDR3 runs 17 residues. Trimming removed 0 bases at V and 5 bases at J, with 16 bases between. Germline V gene lookup returns CDR1 LGHNA and CDR2 YNFKEQ. This receptor was taken from a human donor in good health (CMV status not recorded). Some clones in this sample may be carry-over from other donors' samples. This chain connects TRBV4-2 to TRBJ2-2; the D gene could be TRBD1 or TRBD2 (5 bases each). Sequencing was performed on CD8+ T cells from cultured PBMCs, taken from culture after CMV antigen stimulation. As DNA, the CDR3 is TGTGCCAGCAGCCAAGAATGGAGGCAGGGCGCGACCGGGGAGCTGTTTTTT. This encodes CASSQEWRQGATGELFF.